The rows below give T cell receptor beta chains drawn from one sample of a study of blood T cell repertoires in COVID-19. Sequencing was performed with immunoSEQ multiplex PCR; in TCRdb, only in-frame clones are kept and a portion is missing. Found here are some 300,000 clones, around 84% of them singletons; the top ten hold about 4%. The material sequenced was PBMCs or T cells enriched from blood (not recorded which). The source of these receptors is a man aged 30-40 years who had recovered from COVID-19. Each CDR3 is given with its conserved first and last residue.

J gene: TRBJ1-6
V gene: TRBV28
CDR3 length: 12
CDR3 protein: CASSLWESPLHF

J gene: TRBJ2-1
V gene: TRBV4-1
CDR3 length: 20
CDR3 protein: CASSQGTLAGVFEGHNEQFF

J gene: TRBJ2-2
V gene: TRBV7-6
CDR3 length: 15
CDR3 protein: CASSLAGLNTGELFF

J gene: TRBJ2-7
V gene: TRBV5-1
CDR3 length: 15
CDR3 protein: CASSLALADTYEQYF

J gene: TRBJ1-1
V gene: TRBV3-1/TRBV3-2
CDR3 length: 14
CDR3 protein: CASSQEGVFAEAFF

J gene: TRBJ2-3
V gene: TRBV7-6
CDR3 length: 17
CDR3 protein: CASSLVAGSPSTDTQYF

J gene: TRBJ1-1
V gene: TRBV12-3/TRBV12-4
CDR3 length: 13
CDR3 protein: CASSPPGQFEAFF

J gene: TRBJ1-1
V gene: TRBV6-6
CDR3 length: 15
CDR3 protein: CASSLPVRGNTEAFF

J gene: TRBJ2-2
V gene: TRBV6-5
CDR3 length: 13
CDR3 protein: CASREGGTGELFF

J gene: TRBJ2-2
V gene: TRBV2
CDR3 length: 16
CDR3 protein: CASSPEQGTLGGELFF

J gene: TRBJ2-3
V gene: TRBV6-1
CDR3 length: 16
CDR3 protein: CASSESGGRSTDTQYF